The T cell receptor beta chain under discussion was sequenced for a study of control samples from healthy donors and cancer patients. The method was immunoSEQ multiplex PCR; TCRdb's version includes in-frame clones alone and lacks a portion of them. The sample yields around 85,000 clones, about 94% seen once. V was trimmed by 5 bases and J by 4 bases, leaving 11 bases between them. Germline V gene lookup returns CDR1 SGHAT and CDR2 FQNNGV. The CDR3 sequence is 14 residues long. The sample was blood. The V and J genes are TRBV11-2 and TRBJ2-2; D unresolved. This TCR was recovered from a woman aged 18-29 years in good health. CDR3: CASSPVLSTGELFF. The CDR3 DNA reads as TGTGCCAGCAGCCCTGTCTTATCCACCGGGGAGCTGTTTTTT.